The rows below give T cell receptor beta chains drawn from one sample of a study of T-cell memory formation after mild COVID-19. TCRdb analysed the 5' RACE reads with MiXCR anew, one entry per CDR3 protein. The sample includes 250,000 to 350,000 distinct CDR3 sequences, approximately 19% of them seen just once. Sequences were obtained from PBMCs or a T cell subset sorted from them (not recorded which). The receptor set was obtained from a young man who had mild COVID-19 (a few samples of this study predate the infection). Cell type and time point are not known. Both conserved end residues are part of each CDR3. D genes are given only for firm matches. The size entry is marked missing in some rows and otherwise reads once, few, many or a size class.

v_call: TRBV2; d_call: .; j_call: TRBJ2-2; clone_size: many; cdr3_aa: CASSPGHANTGELFF; cdr3_nt: TGTGCCAGCAGTCCGGGACACGCTAACACCGGGGAGCTGTTTTTT
v_call: TRBV7-3; d_call: .; j_call: TRBJ2-1; clone_size: .; cdr3_aa: CASSITGSDEQFF; cdr3_nt: TGTGCCAGCAGCATAACAGGGAGTGATGAGCAGTTCTTC
v_call: TRBV7-6; d_call: TRBD1; j_call: TRBJ1-1; clone_size: few; cdr3_aa: CASSHTGTGDISFF; cdr3_nt: TGTGCCAGCAGCCATACCGGGACAGGGGATATTTCTTTCTTT
v_call: TRBV24-1; d_call: .; j_call: TRBJ2-3; clone_size: .; cdr3_aa: CATSVAGDSTDTQYF; cdr3_nt: TGTGCCACCAGTGTGGCAGGGGATAGCACAGATACGCAGTATTTT
v_call: TRBV20-1; d_call: .; j_call: TRBJ2-7; clone_size: .; cdr3_aa: CSASSFSGGSYEQYF; cdr3_nt: TGCAGTGCTAGCTCGTTTTCTGGGGGTTCCTACGAGCAGTACTTC
v_call: TRBV7-8; d_call: .; j_call: TRBJ2-1; clone_size: .; cdr3_aa: CASSWKDGLPFGNEQFF; cdr3_nt: TGTGCCAGCAGCTGGAAGGACGGACTCCCTTTTGGCAATGAGCAGTTCTTC
v_call: TRBV4-2; d_call: TRBD2; j_call: TRBJ2-7; clone_size: few; cdr3_aa: CASSQEIAGATYEQYF; cdr3_nt: TGTGCCAGCAGCCAAGAAATAGCGGGGGCCACCTACGAGCAGTACTTC
v_call: TRBV20-1; d_call: .; j_call: TRBJ2-1; clone_size: .; cdr3_aa: CSARVWASSYNEQFF; cdr3_nt: TGCAGTGCTAGAGTTTGGGCAAGCTCCTACAATGAGCAGTTCTTC
v_call: TRBV2; d_call: TRBD2; j_call: TRBJ2-1; clone_size: .; cdr3_aa: CASRLAGYNEQFF; cdr3_nt: TGTGCCAGCCGACTAGCGGGGTACAATGAGCAGTTCTTC
v_call: TRBV12-3/TRBV12-4; d_call: .; j_call: TRBJ2-7; clone_size: few; cdr3_aa: CASSLPPGYEQYF; cdr3_nt: TGTGCCAGCAGTCTCCCGCCCGGCTACGAGCAGTACTTC
v_call: TRBV7-9; d_call: TRBD1; j_call: TRBJ2-7; clone_size: .; cdr3_aa: CASSQGAREQYF; cdr3_nt: TGTGCCAGCAGCCAGGGGGCCCGAGAGCAGTACTTC
v_call: TRBV4-1; d_call: TRBD2; j_call: TRBJ2-2; clone_size: few; cdr3_aa: CASSQVGGYTGELFF; cdr3_nt: TGCGCCAGCAGCCAAGTCGGGGGGTACACCGGGGAGCTGTTTTTT
v_call: TRBV28; d_call: .; j_call: TRBJ1-5; clone_size: .; cdr3_aa: CASSQEKQGYQPQHF; cdr3_nt: TGTGCCAGCAGCCAGGAAAAACAGGGATACCAGCCCCAGCATTTT
v_call: TRBV7-2; d_call: .; j_call: TRBJ2-1; clone_size: .; cdr3_aa: CASSVSNLEKQFF; cdr3_nt: TGTGCCAGTTCTGTGTCGAACTTGGAGAAGCAGTTCTTC
v_call: TRBV27; d_call: .; j_call: TRBJ2-3; clone_size: .; cdr3_aa: CASSFRPSEPTDTQYF; cdr3_nt: TGTGCCAGCAGTTTCAGACCGTCTGAACCCACAGATACGCAGTATTTT
v_call: TRBV7-2; d_call: TRBD1; j_call: TRBJ2-7; clone_size: few; cdr3_aa: CASSSANRGHEQYF; cdr3_nt: TGTGCCAGCAGCTCGGCAAACAGGGGCCACGAGCAGTACTTC
v_call: TRBV7-2; d_call: .; j_call: TRBJ1-1; clone_size: .; cdr3_aa: CASSFSREGTEAFF; cdr3_nt: TGTGCCAGCAGCTTTTCTAGGGAGGGAACTGAAGCTTTCTTT
v_call: TRBV12-3/TRBV12-4; d_call: .; j_call: TRBJ2-1; clone_size: .; cdr3_aa: CASSFLNEQFF; cdr3_nt: TGTGCCAGCAGTTTCTTAAATGAGCAGTTCTTC
v_call: TRBV7-2; d_call: .; j_call: TRBJ2-3; clone_size: .; cdr3_aa: CASNQVGDTQYF; cdr3_nt: TGTGCCAGCAACCAGGTCGGAGATACGCAGTATTTT
v_call: TRBV20-1; d_call: .; j_call: TRBJ2-4; clone_size: few; cdr3_aa: CSTGASEDKNIQYF; cdr3_nt: TGCAGTACAGGGGCTAGCGAGGACAAAAACATTCAGTACTTC
v_call: TRBV18; d_call: TRBD1; j_call: TRBJ2-5; clone_size: .; cdr3_aa: CASSPPGQGLKTQYF; cdr3_nt: TGTGCCAGCTCACCCCCGGGACAGGGATTGAAGACCCAGTACTTC
v_call: TRBV5-4; d_call: .; j_call: TRBJ1-2; clone_size: .; cdr3_aa: CASSLEQSMVANYGYTF; cdr3_nt: TGTGCCAGCAGCTTGGAGCAGAGCATGGTAGCTAACTATGGCTACACCTTC
v_call: TRBV12-5; d_call: TRBD2; j_call: TRBJ2-3; clone_size: .; cdr3_aa: CASGRGGGAEDTQYF; cdr3_nt: TGTGCTAGTGGACGCGGCGGGGGGGCGGAAGATACGCAGTATTTT
v_call: TRBV5-5; d_call: .; j_call: TRBJ1-6; clone_size: few; cdr3_aa: CASSFLTYPVGSPLHF; cdr3_nt: TGTGCCAGCAGCTTCTTGACTTATCCAGTTGGGTCACCCCTCCACTTT
v_call: TRBV7-3; d_call: .; j_call: TRBJ2-3; clone_size: .; cdr3_aa: CASSSPRGADTQYF; cdr3_nt: TGTGCCAGCAGCTCCCCGAGGGGGGCAGATACGCAGTATTTT
v_call: TRBV29-1; d_call: .; j_call: TRBJ1-4; clone_size: few; cdr3_aa: CSVGGLRGKEKLFF; cdr3_nt: TGCAGCGTTGGCGGGTTGCGCGGAAAAGAAAAACTGTTTTTT
v_call: TRBV5-1; d_call: .; j_call: TRBJ1-1; clone_size: few; cdr3_aa: CASSFGAAGTEAFF; cdr3_nt: TGCGCCAGCAGCTTCGGGGCGGCGGGCACTGAAGCTTTCTTT
v_call: TRBV6-4; d_call: .; j_call: TRBJ2-1; clone_size: many; cdr3_aa: CASSDSGRSYNEQFF; cdr3_nt: TGTGCCAGCAGTGACTCAGGGCGCTCCTACAATGAGCAGTTCTTC
v_call: TRBV12-3/TRBV12-4; d_call: .; j_call: TRBJ2-1; clone_size: .; cdr3_aa: CASSLNRVKFF; cdr3_nt: TGTGCCAGCAGTTTAAACCGCGTAAAGTTCTTC
v_call: TRBV18; d_call: TRBD1; j_call: TRBJ2-2; clone_size: .; cdr3_aa: CASSPPGQTNTGELFF; cdr3_nt: TGTGCCAGCTCACCACCGGGACAGACAAACACCGGGGAGCTGTTTTTT
v_call: TRBV11-2; d_call: .; j_call: TRBJ1-3; clone_size: .; cdr3_aa: CASSHDTKSPIYF; cdr3_nt: TGTGCCAGCAGCCATGACACCAAGAGCCCCATATATTTT
v_call: TRBV3-1; d_call: .; j_call: TRBJ1-2; clone_size: .; cdr3_aa: CASSTIRGGPNYGYTF; cdr3_nt: TGTGCCAGCAGCACAATTCGGGGGGGTCCTAACTATGGCTACACCTTC
v_call: TRBV7-8; d_call: .; j_call: TRBJ2-1; clone_size: few; cdr3_aa: CASSLGSQGRYNEQFF; cdr3_nt: TGTGCCAGCAGCTTAGGGAGCCAGGGGAGGTACAATGAGCAGTTCTTC
v_call: TRBV24-1; d_call: .; j_call: TRBJ2-1; clone_size: .; cdr3_aa: CATSDPWASSYNEQFF; cdr3_nt: TGTGCCACCAGTGACCCTTGGGCTAGCTCCTACAATGAGCAGTTCTTC
v_call: TRBV20-1; d_call: TRBD2; j_call: TRBJ2-1; clone_size: once; cdr3_aa: CSARSTSGGYNEQFF; cdr3_nt: TGCAGTGCTAGATCAACTAGCGGGGGATACAATGAGCAGTTCTTC
v_call: TRBV20-1; d_call: .; j_call: TRBJ2-1; clone_size: .; cdr3_aa: CSARLVGEQFF; cdr3_nt: TGCAGTGCTAGGCTGGTGGGTGAGCAGTTCTTC
v_call: TRBV6-2/TRBV6-3; d_call: .; j_call: TRBJ1-1; clone_size: few; cdr3_aa: CASSYATSEAFF; cdr3_nt: TGTGCCAGCAGTTATGCGACCTCGGAAGCTTTCTTT
v_call: TRBV12-3/TRBV12-4; d_call: TRBD2; j_call: TRBJ2-3; clone_size: .; cdr3_aa: CASSLFPGGPDTQYF; cdr3_nt: TGTGCCAGCAGTTTATTTCCGGGGGGACCAGATACGCAGTATTTT
v_call: TRBV7-8; d_call: .; j_call: TRBJ2-5; clone_size: .; cdr3_aa: CASRVRVEETQYF; cdr3_nt: TGTGCCAGCAGAGTCCGGGTTGAAGAGACCCAGTACTTC
v_call: TRBV7-9; d_call: .; j_call: TRBJ1-6; clone_size: .; cdr3_aa: CASSLGQGLYNSPLHF; cdr3_nt: TGTGCCAGCAGCTTAGGCCAGGGATTGTATAATTCACCCCTCCACTTT
v_call: TRBV4-3; d_call: TRBD1; j_call: TRBJ1-1; clone_size: few; cdr3_aa: CASSQGQGRSEAFF; cdr3_nt: TGCGCCAGCAGCCAAGGACAGGGAAGGTCTGAAGCTTTCTTT
v_call: TRBV6-1; d_call: TRBD1; j_call: TRBJ2-1; clone_size: .; cdr3_aa: CASKRDRYNEQFF; cdr3_nt: TGTGCCAGCAAGAGGGACAGGTACAATGAGCAGTTCTTC
v_call: TRBV7-3; d_call: TRBD2; j_call: TRBJ2-3; clone_size: .; cdr3_aa: CASSKTSRGDSSTDTQYF; cdr3_nt: TGTGCCAGCAGCAAAACGTCGCGGGGGGACTCTAGCACAGATACGCAGTATTTT
v_call: TRBV6-5; d_call: .; j_call: TRBJ1-1; clone_size: .; cdr3_aa: CASSYPRGGSTEAFF; cdr3_nt: TGTGCCAGCAGTTACCCCAGGGGAGGGAGCACTGAAGCTTTCTTT
v_call: TRBV5-1; d_call: .; j_call: TRBJ1-5; clone_size: few; cdr3_aa: CASSLRVLNQPQHF; cdr3_nt: TGCGCCAGCAGCTTGAGGGTCTTGAATCAGCCCCAGCATTTT
v_call: TRBV12-3/TRBV12-4; d_call: TRBD1; j_call: TRBJ1-2; clone_size: .; cdr3_aa: CASSSGTGGFRGYTF; cdr3_nt: TGTGCCAGCAGTTCCGGGACAGGGGGCTTCCGTGGCTACACCTTC
v_call: TRBV5-1; d_call: .; j_call: TRBJ2-3; clone_size: many; cdr3_aa: CASSLEGQSADTQYF; cdr3_nt: TGCGCCAGCAGCTTGGAGGGGCAAAGCGCAGATACGCAGTATTTT
v_call: TRBV7-9; d_call: .; j_call: TRBJ2-1; clone_size: .; cdr3_aa: CASSPKLASNEQFF; cdr3_nt: TGTGCCAGCAGTCCGAAACTTGCCTCCAATGAGCAGTTCTTC
v_call: TRBV7-9; d_call: TRBD2; j_call: TRBJ2-1; clone_size: .; cdr3_aa: CASSSGTSGSRDEQFF; cdr3_nt: TGTGCCAGCAGCTCTGGGACTAGCGGGAGCCGGGATGAGCAGTTCTTC
v_call: TRBV7-6; d_call: TRBD2; j_call: TRBJ2-1; clone_size: few; cdr3_aa: CASSLADVALAGAYNEQFF; cdr3_nt: TGTGCCAGCAGCTTAGCGGATGTGGCCCTAGCGGGGGCCTACAATGAGCAGTTCTTC
v_call: TRBV7-2; d_call: .; j_call: TRBJ2-3; clone_size: .; cdr3_aa: CASGGVLFTDTQYF; cdr3_nt: TGTGCCAGCGGGGGCGTCCTCTTCACAGATACGCAGTATTTT
v_call: TRBV6-5; d_call: .; j_call: TRBJ2-3; clone_size: .; cdr3_aa: CASSTGVLGKDTQYF; cdr3_nt: TGTGCCAGCAGTACGGGCGTCCTAGGGAAAGATACGCAGTATTTT
v_call: TRBV7-8; d_call: TRBD1; j_call: TRBJ2-5; clone_size: few; cdr3_aa: CASSLEGQGVETQYF; cdr3_nt: TGTGCCAGCAGCTTAGAGGGACAGGGGGTCGAGACCCAGTACTTC
v_call: TRBV20-1; d_call: .; j_call: TRBJ1-4; clone_size: many; cdr3_aa: CSARGEKLFF; cdr3_nt: TGCAGTGCTAGAGGAGAAAAACTGTTTTTT